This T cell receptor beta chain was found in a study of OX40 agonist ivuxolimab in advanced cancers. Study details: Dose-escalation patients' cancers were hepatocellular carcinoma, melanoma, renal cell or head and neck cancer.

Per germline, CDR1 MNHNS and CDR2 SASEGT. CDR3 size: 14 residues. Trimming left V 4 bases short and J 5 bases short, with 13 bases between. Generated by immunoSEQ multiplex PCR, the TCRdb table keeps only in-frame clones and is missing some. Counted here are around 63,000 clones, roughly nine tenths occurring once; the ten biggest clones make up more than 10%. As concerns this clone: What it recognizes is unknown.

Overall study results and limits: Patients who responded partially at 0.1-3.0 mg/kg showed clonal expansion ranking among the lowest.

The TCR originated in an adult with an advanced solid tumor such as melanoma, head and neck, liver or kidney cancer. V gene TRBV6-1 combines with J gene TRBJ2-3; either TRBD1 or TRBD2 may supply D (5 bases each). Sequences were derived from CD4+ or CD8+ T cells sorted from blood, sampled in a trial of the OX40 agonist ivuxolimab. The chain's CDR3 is CASSAPGRGDTQYF. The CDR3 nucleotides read TGTGCCAGCAGTGCGCCGGGACGAGGAGATACGCAGTATTTT.